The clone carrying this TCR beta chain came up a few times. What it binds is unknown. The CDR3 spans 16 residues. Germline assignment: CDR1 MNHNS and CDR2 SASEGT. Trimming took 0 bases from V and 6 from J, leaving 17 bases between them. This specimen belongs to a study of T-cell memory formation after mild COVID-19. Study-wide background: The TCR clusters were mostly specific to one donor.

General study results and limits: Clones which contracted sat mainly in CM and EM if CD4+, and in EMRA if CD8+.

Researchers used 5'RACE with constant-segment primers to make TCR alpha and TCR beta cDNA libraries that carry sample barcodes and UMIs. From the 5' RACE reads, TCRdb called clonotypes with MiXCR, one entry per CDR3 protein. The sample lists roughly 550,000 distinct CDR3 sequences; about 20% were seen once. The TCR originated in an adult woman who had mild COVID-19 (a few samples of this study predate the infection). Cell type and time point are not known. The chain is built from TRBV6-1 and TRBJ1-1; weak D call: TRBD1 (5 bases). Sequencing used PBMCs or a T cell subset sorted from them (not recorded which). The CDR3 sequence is CASSEASGTGYAEAFF. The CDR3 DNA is TGTGCCAGCAGTGAAGCATCAGGGACGGGATATGCTGAAGCTTTCTTT.